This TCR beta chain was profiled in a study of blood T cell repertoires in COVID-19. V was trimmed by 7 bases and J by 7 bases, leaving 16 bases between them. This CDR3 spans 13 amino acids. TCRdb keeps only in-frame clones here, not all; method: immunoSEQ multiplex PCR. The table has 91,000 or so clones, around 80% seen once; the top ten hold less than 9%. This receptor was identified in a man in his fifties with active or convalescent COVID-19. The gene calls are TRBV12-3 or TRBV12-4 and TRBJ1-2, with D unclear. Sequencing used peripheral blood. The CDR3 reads CASTLQQVGGYTF. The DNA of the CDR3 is TGTGCCAGCACCCTACAGCAGGTTGGTGGCTACACCTTC.